This T cell receptor (beta chain) is from a study of shared T cell receptors in the human thymus. The length of the CDR3 is 16 residues. The germline gives CDR1 SNHLY, CDR2 FYNNEI. Trimming removed 6 bases at V and 9 bases at J, with 24 bases between. Profiling relied on immunoSEQ multiplex PCR, and the TCRdb table lists in-frame clones only, not all of them. The repertoire includes 550,000 to 800,000 clones, approximately 85% of them detected once, and about 0.011% sits in the top ten. This sample also belongs to another study, concerning human thymus T cells. That report adds: It was healthy Finnish infants having corrective surgery for congenital heart defects who were the donors. Thymus tissue for the work was resected from patients undergoing corrective heart surgery.

The sequence derives from a girl in the first two years of life with a congenital heart defect. The sample comprised thymocytes. The V gene is TRBV2, the J gene TRBJ1-3; D remains unclear. The CDR3 protein is CASRKSKGLEGITIYF. The CDR3 region has the DNA TGTGCCAGCAGGAAAAGTAAAGGACTGGAAGGGATCACCATATATTTT.